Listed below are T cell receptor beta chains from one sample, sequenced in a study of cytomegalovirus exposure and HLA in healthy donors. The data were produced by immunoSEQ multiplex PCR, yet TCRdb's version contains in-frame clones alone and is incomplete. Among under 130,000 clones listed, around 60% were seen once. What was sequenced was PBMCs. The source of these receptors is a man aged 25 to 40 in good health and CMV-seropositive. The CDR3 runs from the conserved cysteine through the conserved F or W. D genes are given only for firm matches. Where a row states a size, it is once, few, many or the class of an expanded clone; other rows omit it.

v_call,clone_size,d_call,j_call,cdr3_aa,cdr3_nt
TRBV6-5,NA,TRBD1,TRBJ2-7,CASSTTGVGEQYF,TGTGCCAGCAGTACCACAGGGGTGGGCGAGCAGTACTTC
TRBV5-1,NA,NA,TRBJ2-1,CASSSRPGSLGWGNEQFF,TGCGCCAGCAGCTCCCGACCCGGGAGCTTGGGATGGGGCAATGAGCAGTTCTTC
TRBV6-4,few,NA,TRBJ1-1,CASSDSGHTEAFF,TGTGCCAGCAGTGACTCGGGGCACACTGAAGCTTTCTTT
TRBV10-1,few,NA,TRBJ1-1,CASSPGGVNTEAFF,TGCGCCAGCAGCCCGGGGGGGGTGAACACTGAAGCTTTCTTT
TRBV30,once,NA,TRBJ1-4,CAWSRNRVNNEKLFF,TGTGCCTGGAGCCGGAACAGGGTCAATAATGAAAAACTGTTTTTT
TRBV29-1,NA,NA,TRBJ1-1,CSVVDRGEAFF,TGCAGCGTTGTAGATCGGGGGGAAGCTTTCTTT
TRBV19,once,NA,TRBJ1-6,CASRTLGSSYNSPLHF,TGTGCCAGTAGGACTCTGGGGAGCTCCTATAATTCACCCCTCCACTTT
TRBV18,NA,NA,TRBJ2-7,CASSPTERYEQYF,TGTGCCAGCTCACCTACAGAAAGATACGAGCAGTACTTC
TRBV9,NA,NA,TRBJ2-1,CASSTTTSYNEQFF,TGTGCCAGCAGCACTACAACTAGTTACAATGAGCAGTTCTTC
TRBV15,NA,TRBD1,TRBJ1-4,CATSRGLDRVGEKLFF,TGTGCCACCAGCAGGGGATTGGACAGGGTCGGTGAAAAACTGTTTTTT
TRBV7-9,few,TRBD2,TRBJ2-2,CASGTSGHTGELFF,TGTGCCAGCGGTACTAGCGGGCACACCGGGGAGCTGTTTTTT
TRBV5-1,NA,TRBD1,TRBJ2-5,CASSLQGTETQYF,TGCGCCAGCAGCTTACAGGGGACCGAGACCCAGTACTTC
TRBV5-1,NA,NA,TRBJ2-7,CASSRQGGSYEQYF,TGCGCCAGCAGCCGGCAAGGGGGTTCCTACGAGCAGTACTTC
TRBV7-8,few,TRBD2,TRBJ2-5,CASSFARTSGGETQYF,TGTGCCAGCAGCTTTGCTCGGACTAGCGGGGGGGAGACCCAGTACTTC
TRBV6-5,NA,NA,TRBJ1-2,CATQGHLYGYTF,TGTGCCACTCAGGGACACCTCTATGGCTACACCTTC
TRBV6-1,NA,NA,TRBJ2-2,CASSEGYSGELFF,TGTGCCAGCAGTGAAGGGTATAGCGGGGAGCTGTTTTTT
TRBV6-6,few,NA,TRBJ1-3,CASYPRTGIGNTIYF,TGTGCCAGTTACCCCCGGACGGGGATTGGAAACACCATATATTTT
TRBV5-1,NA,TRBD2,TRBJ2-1,CASSLRLADNEQFF,TGCGCCAGCAGCTTGCGACTAGCCGACAATGAGCAGTTCTTC
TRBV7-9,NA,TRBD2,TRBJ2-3,CASSRRGGASPDSTDTQYF,TGTGCCAGCAGCCGCCGCGGGGGGGCGTCCCCGGATAGCACAGATACGCAGTATTTT
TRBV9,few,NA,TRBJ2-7,CASSVGGFSYEQYF,TGTGCCAGCAGCGTAGGGGGCTTCTCCTACGAGCAGTACTTC
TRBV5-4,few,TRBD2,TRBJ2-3,CASRATAAGGDTQYF,TGTGCCAGCAGGGCCACGGCAGCGGGGGGCGATACGCAGTATTTT
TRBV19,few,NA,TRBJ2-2,CASRYTNTGELFF,TGTGCCAGTAGATACACGAACACCGGGGAGCTGTTTTTT
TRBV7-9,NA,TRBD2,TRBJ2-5,CASSSYGLAGEETQYF,TGTGCCAGCAGCTCATACGGACTAGCGGGGGAAGAGACCCAGTACTTC
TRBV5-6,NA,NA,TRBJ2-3,CASSSRDTQYF,TGTGCCAGCAGCTCTCGGGATACGCAGTATTTT
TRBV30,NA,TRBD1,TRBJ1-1,CAWRIDRGQTFF,TGTGCCTGGAGGATAGACAGGGGGCAGACTTTCTTT
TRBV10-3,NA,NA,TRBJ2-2,CAISQNTGELFF,TGTGCCATCAGCCAGAACACCGGGGAGCTGTTTTTT
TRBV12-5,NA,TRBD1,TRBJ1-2,CASGLVVRGNGYTF,TGTGCTAGTGGTTTGGTAGTCAGGGGGAATGGCTACACCTTC
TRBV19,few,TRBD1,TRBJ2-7,CASSMTGGNEQYF,TGTGCCAGTAGCATGACAGGGGGCAACGAGCAGTACTTC
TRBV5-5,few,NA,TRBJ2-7,CASSLGSTAREQYF,TGTGCCAGCAGCTTGGGATCGACGGCTAGGGAGCAGTACTTC
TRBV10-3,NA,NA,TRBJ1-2,CAISELGGERPNYGYTF,TGTGCCATCAGTGAGCTCGGGGGGGAACGACCTAACTATGGCTACACCTTC
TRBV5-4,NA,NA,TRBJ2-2,CASSPGNGELFF,TGTGCCAGCAGCCCCGGGAACGGAGAGCTGTTTTTT
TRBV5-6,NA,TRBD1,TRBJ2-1,CASSEPTGASYNEQFF,TGTGCCAGCAGCGAACCGACAGGGGCGTCTTACAATGAGCAGTTCTTC
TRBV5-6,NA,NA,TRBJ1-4,CASQESWGRSNEKLFF,TGTGCCAGCCAGGAATCTTGGGGCAGGTCTAATGAAAAACTGTTTTTT
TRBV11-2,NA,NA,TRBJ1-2,CASSLDPLGWDGYTF,TGTGCCAGCAGCTTAGACCCCCTCGGGTGGGATGGCTACACCTTC
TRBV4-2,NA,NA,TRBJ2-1,CASSQESGSPYNEQFF,TGTGCCAGCAGCCAAGAGTCGGGGTCACCCTACAATGAGCAGTTCTTC
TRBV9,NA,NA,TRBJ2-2,CASSVAGLNTGELFF,TGTGCCAGCAGCGTGGCGGGACTTAACACCGGGGAGCTGTTTTTT
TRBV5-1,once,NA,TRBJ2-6,CASSLSSSGANVLTF,TGCGCCAGCAGCTTGAGTAGCTCTGGGGCCAACGTCCTGACTTTC
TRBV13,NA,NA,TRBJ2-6,CASSLSGWAASGANVLTF,TGTGCCAGCAGCTTAAGTGGCTGGGCAGCCTCTGGGGCCAACGTCCTGACTTTC
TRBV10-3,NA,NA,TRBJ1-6,CAISGSAAGKINSPLHF,TGTGCCATCAGTGGATCTGCTGCAGGGAAAATAAATTCACCCCTCCACTTT
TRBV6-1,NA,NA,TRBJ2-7,CASSEALLDSSYEQYF,TGTGCCAGCAGTGAAGCGCTTTTAGACAGCTCCTACGAGCAGTACTTC
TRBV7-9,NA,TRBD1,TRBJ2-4,CASSLGQGEVGIQYF,TGTGCCAGCAGCTTAGGACAGGGAGAAGTTGGCATTCAGTACTTC